These T cell receptor beta chains were read from a single sample in a study of cytomegalovirus exposure and HLA in healthy donors. Using immunoSEQ multiplex PCR, the repertoire was profiled, and TCRdb retains in-frame clones only, with some absent. This table holds approximately 150,000 clones, approximately 80% found once. Sample: PBMCs. These TCRs come from a woman between 40 and 50 years old in good health and CMV-seronegative. The CDR3 runs from the conserved cysteine through the conserved F or W.

J	V	CDR3
TRBJ2-2	TRBV7-6	CASSPGAGANTGELFF
TRBJ1-1	TRBV2	CASSVGRVNTEAFF
TRBJ2-2	TRBV28	CASSTSYRVDTGELFF
TRBJ1-6	TRBV25-1	CASRLWGDLVLAPLHF
TRBJ2-7	TRBV15	CATSRGSGSGYEQYF
TRBJ1-3	TRBV7-2	CASSLGTVLTGNTIYF
TRBJ2-2	TRBV18	CASSPPLQGLNTGELFF
TRBJ2-7	TRBV5-1	CASSLGYSRDYEQYF
TRBJ1-4	TRBV11-2	CASSIGTTQLGEKLFF
TRBJ1-5	TRBV6-1	CASSEAQGNQPQHF
TRBJ2-1	TRBV23-1	CASSPLSQPSGCNEQFF
-	TRBV6-5	CASSSPYEQYF
TRBJ2-5	TRBV28	CASSSRLAEQETQYF
TRBJ2-3	TRBV4-2	CASSESGTSGSVGATDTQYF
TRBJ2-3	TRBV19	CASNLAVGVTQYF
TRBJ2-1	TRBV2	CASTPGYEQFF
TRBJ1-2	TRBV30	CAFVRSPNYGYTF
TRBJ2-3	TRBV14	CASSPNRGKWSDTQYF
TRBJ2-7	TRBV9	CASSLGREGDEQYF
TRBJ2-2	TRBV2	CASKWANANTGELFF
TRBJ1-2	TRBV28	CASSATGVNYGYTF
TRBJ1-5	TRBV5-1	CASSSGVGQPQHF
TRBJ2-3	TRBV7-2	CASSPRLAGTDTQYF
TRBJ2-7	TRBV6-7	CASSEEVAPYYEQYF
TRBJ2-7	TRBV5-4	CASSATGDPYEQYF
TRBJ2-5	TRBV4-3	CASSQKVGQGQETQYF
TRBJ1-2	TRBV5-6	CASSLVRGGNGYTF
TRBJ2-1	TRBV5-1	CASSLVGTGGHEQFF
TRBJ1-4	TRBV28	CASSAGGVYDEKLFF
TRBJ2-4	TRBV19	CASSILGTSSKNIQYF
TRBJ2-5	TRBV19	CASSIAASETQYF
TRBJ2-3	TRBV6-1	CASSPYLATDTQYF
TRBJ2-2	TRBV5-1	CASSLAGDGFRTGELFF
TRBJ2-3	TRBV5-4	CASSFPTGTTDTQYF
TRBJ2-5	TRBV5-1	CASSLASSGGASETQYF
TRBJ1-4	TRBV19	CASRPQGLTNEKLFF
TRBJ2-5	TRBV12-5	CASGLSILAEPQETQYF
TRBJ2-7	TRBV5-1	CASSREGVGEQYF
TRBJ1-1	TRBV7-9	CASSLQIEAFF
TRBJ2-5	TRBV9	CASSFGTQAYSQETQYF
TRBJ1-3	TRBV4-3	CASSQDVGGGNSGNTIYF
TRBJ2-3	TRBV4-3	CASSQGFRGADTQYF
TRBJ1-5	TRBV23-1	CASTYTGFGQPQHF
TRBJ2-1	TRBV29-1	CSLDKSSYNEQFF
TRBJ2-7	TRBV30	CAWSSHEQYF
TRBJ2-7	TRBV6-6	CASSYPGGARYEQYF
TRBJ2-2	TRBV25-1	CASRQILDTGELFF
TRBJ1-3	TRBV7-9	CASSPGGTGSGNTIYF
TRBJ2-1	TRBV19	CASSRGPPAGQPSSYNEQFF
TRBJ2-3	TRBV5-8	CASSLVARGLDF
TRBJ2-2	TRBV28	CASMAVNTGELFF
TRBJ2-5	TRBV5-6	CASSWGQEETQYF
TRBJ1-3	TRBV6-1	CASSAGDSGNTIYF
TRBJ1-1	TRBV28	CASRGTGRGDRTEAFF